The 18 T cell receptor beta chains presented below share a single source sample, sequenced in a study of cytomegalovirus exposure and HLA in healthy donors. 60 Vbeta and 13 Jbeta primers were used in PCR. The table came from immunoSEQ multiplex PCR; TCRdb's copy has only in-frame clones and leaves some out. This table has 200,000 to 250,000 clones, about 84% appearing once. Sequencing input: PBMCs. These receptors originate from a human donor in good health.

The chain joins TRBV7-9 to TRBJ1-1; TRBD1 aligns across 8 bases. This CDR3 comprises 16 residues. The V gene's germline CDR1 is SEHNR and CDR2 FQNEAQ (reference sequence). V shed 6 bases and J 6 bases; nucleotides not matched to a gene: 15. The CDR3 DNA reads TGTGCCAGCAGAAGCGACCTAGGACAGGGACCTCCTGAAGCTTTCTTT. It specifies CASRSDLGQGPPEAFF.

The rearrangement links TRBV5-1 to TRBJ2-3, with 9 bases identical to TRBD2. Per the germline V gene, CDR1 is SGHRS and CDR2 is YFSETQ. This CDR3 contains 15 residues. V lost 5 bases, J lost 4 bases, and 8 bases stayed unmatched. In DNA form, the CDR3 reads TGCGCCAGCAGTATTACGACTAGCGGCCCAGATACGCAGTATTTT. Protein: CASSITTSGPDTQYF.

The gene calls are TRBV9 and TRBJ2-1; 16 bases agree with TRBD2. This CDR3 is 19 amino acids long. V was clipped by 2 bases and J by 0 bases; unmatched bases: 5. The germline CDR1 and CDR2 sequences are SGDLS and YYNGEE. The CDR3 nucleotides are TGTGCCAGCAGCGTGGGACTAGCGGGAGGGATTAGCTCCTACAATGAGCAGTTCTTC. It specifies CASSVGLAGGISSYNEQFF.

The V gene is TRBV5-6, the J gene TRBJ2-3; 12 nucleotides agree with TRBD2. The germline CDR1 and CDR2 sequences are SGHDT and YYEEEE. The V segment lost 3 bases and the J segment 5 bases; nucleotides outside the gene matches: 4. CDR3 length: 15 amino acids. CDR3 amino acids: CASSSSGRAGDTQYF. CDR3 DNA sequence: TGTGCCAGCAGCTCTAGCGGGAGGGCCGGAGATACGCAGTATTTT.

The chain's CDR3 is CASTENPPLRSRAAFF. CDR3 nucleotides: TGTGCCAGTACTGAAAACCCGCCCTTACGGTCCAGGGCAGCTTTCTTT. The rearrangement uses TRBV19 and TRBJ1-1, with a weak D call TRBD1 (5 bases). Germline values: CDR1 LNHDA, CDR2 SQIVND (reference sequence). This CDR3 region has 16 residues. Trimming left V 7 bases short and J 10 bases short, with 28 bases between.

The chain carries TRBV19 and TRBJ2-1; 7 bases fit TRBD2. Germline CDR1 reads LNHDA; CDR2 reads SQIVND (reference sequence). V was clipped by 3 bases and J by 2 bases; unmatched bases: 1. The CDR3 extends over 14 amino acids. The CDR3 region has the DNA TGTGCCAGTAGTATGGCGGGAGCCTACAATGAGCAGTTCTTC. It specifies CASSMAGAYNEQFF.

The chain combines TRBV7-9 with TRBJ2-3; D is perhaps TRBD1 (7 bases). Germline CDR1 and CDR2: SEHNR and FQNEAQ (reference sequence). V lost 10 bases and J 3 bases, leaving 14 bases between the germline ends. CDR3 length: 13 amino acids. In DNA, the CDR3 is TGTGCCACCAATCAGGGGGGAACAGATACGCAGTATTTT. Translating gives CATNQGGTDTQYF.

The chain links TRBV14 to TRBJ2-7, with D perhaps matching TRBD2 (6 bases). The CDR3 runs 12 residues. Germline V gene lookup returns CDR1 SGHDN and CDR2 FVKESK. Trimming took off 0 bases at V and 11 bases at J, with 11 bases between the two ends. CDR3 in DNA: TGTGCCAGCAGCCAAGATTGGACTAAGAAGTACTTC. It translates to CASSQDWTKKYF.

Comment on this clone: At one end, the junction sequence differs from germline, possibly due to a read error. J is TRBJ2-5 and V is TRBV7-9, with 8 nucleotides matching TRBD1. The CDR3 is 14 amino acids. The germline V gene has CDR1 SEHNR and CDR2 FQNEAQ (reference sequence). The CDR3 protein is CSSSPRTGPETQYF. The CDR3 region has the DNA TGTTCCAGCAGCCCTCGGACAGGGCCAGAGACCCAGTACTTC.

V usage is TRBV7-9 and J usage is TRBJ2-7, with TRBD1 matching 7 bases. The V and J ends lost 5 bases and 2 bases, in that order; junction bases with no gene match: 6. This CDR3 is built from 14 residues. CDR1 is SEHNR and CDR2 is FQNEAQ in the germline V gene (reference sequence). CDR3 bases: TGTGCCAGCAGCCTAACAGGGGTTACCTACGAGCAGTACTTC. It encodes CASSLTGVTYEQYF.

This chain joins TRBV28 and TRBJ2-1; 10 positions agree with TRBD2. Germline V gene sequence: CDR1 MDHEN, CDR2 SYDVKM. V trimming: 4 bases; J trimming: 7 bases; junction bases outside the gene matches: 1. This CDR3 has 13 residues. This CDR3 is CASSSTSGNEQFF. The CDR3 nucleotides are TGTGCCAGCAGTTCGACTAGCGGGAATGAGCAGTTCTTC.

The chain has TRBV5-1 and TRBJ2-3; TRBD2 agrees at 11 bases. The germline CDR1 and CDR2 sequences are SGHRS and YFSETQ. The V gene end was trimmed by 0 bases and the J gene end by 4 bases; junction bases not matched to a gene: 10. The length of the CDR3 is 18 residues. The CDR3 bases are TGCGCCAGCAGCTTGGCCGGTTTCACTAGCGGGAGATCAGATACGCAGTATTTT. This sequence encodes CASSLAGFTSGRSDTQYF.

The gene calls are TRBV29-1 and TRBJ2-1; D is undetermined. CDR3 length: 14 residues. V was trimmed by 2 bases and J by 2 bases, leaving 10 bases between them. Looked up from germline, CDR1 is SQVTM and CDR2 is ANQGSEA. The CDR3 sequence: CSVEPLRAYNEQFF. Written as DNA, the CDR3 is TGCAGCGTTGAACCTTTACGGGCCTACAATGAGCAGTTCTTC.

This clone has only a few counts. This rearrangement joins TRBV10-1 to TRBJ1-1, with 9 nucleotides matching TRBD1. Germline-derived CDR1 and CDR2 are WNHNN and SYGVQD (reference sequence). J was trimmed by 1 base and V by 6 bases; bases with no gene match: 3. The CDR3 covers 14 residues. CDR3 bases: TGCGCCAGCAGCTCGGGACAGGGGAACACTGAAGCTTTCTTT. Protein: CASSSGQGNTEAFF.

V gene TRBV28 combines with J gene TRBJ2-5, with D perhaps TRBD1 (6 bases). The CDR3 covers 14 residues. CDR1 MDHEN and CDR2 SYDVKM come from the germline V gene. The V end was cut by 3 bases, the J end by 2 bases, with 10 bases between. CDR3 protein: CASSLTQGQETQYF. In DNA, the CDR3 is TGTGCCAGCAGTTTGACCCAGGGGCAAGAGACCCAGTACTTC.

On this clone: Other DNA sequences of this sample code for an identical CDR3. The V gene is TRBV7-2, the J gene TRBJ2-7, with D perhaps TRBD1 (6 bases). The germline CDR1 and CDR2 sequences are SGHTA and FQGNSA. This CDR3 region has 12 residues. The V and J ends lost 2 bases and 4 bases respectively, with 6 bases between them. The CDR3 DNA is TGTGCCAGCAGCTTACAGGGGTACGAGCAGTACTTC. Protein product: CASSLQGYEQYF.

This clone has a single count. The rearrangement links TRBV5-8 to TRBJ2-3, with 14 bases identical to TRBD2. Germline V gene data show CDR1 as SGHTS and CDR2 as YDEGEE. The V and J ends lost 3 bases and 1 base, in that order; junction bases with no gene match: 7. CDR3 size: 18 residues. The DNA of the CDR3 is TGTGCCAGCAGCTCACAGGGGACTAGCGGGAGAGGCACAGATACGCAGTATTTT. It specifies CASSSQGTSGRGTDTQYF. The full variable domain, completed using reference TRBV5-8 and TRBJ2-3, is EAGVTQSPTHLIKTRGQQATLRCSPISGHTSVYWYQQALGLGLQFLLWYDEGEERNRGNFPPRFSGRQFPNYSSELNVNALELEDSALYLCASSSQGTSGRGTDTQYFGPGTRLTVL.

The chain has TRBV6-1 and TRBJ1-1, with 9 bases identical to TRBD1. The V gene end was trimmed by 6 bases and the J gene end by 4 bases; junction bases not matched to a gene: 6. The CDR3 has 14 residues. Germline V gives CDR1 MNHNS, CDR2 SASEGT. The CDR3 nucleotides read TGTGCCAGCAGAGGGGGACAGGGAGGCACTGAAGCTTTCTTT. Translated: CASRGGQGGTEAFF.